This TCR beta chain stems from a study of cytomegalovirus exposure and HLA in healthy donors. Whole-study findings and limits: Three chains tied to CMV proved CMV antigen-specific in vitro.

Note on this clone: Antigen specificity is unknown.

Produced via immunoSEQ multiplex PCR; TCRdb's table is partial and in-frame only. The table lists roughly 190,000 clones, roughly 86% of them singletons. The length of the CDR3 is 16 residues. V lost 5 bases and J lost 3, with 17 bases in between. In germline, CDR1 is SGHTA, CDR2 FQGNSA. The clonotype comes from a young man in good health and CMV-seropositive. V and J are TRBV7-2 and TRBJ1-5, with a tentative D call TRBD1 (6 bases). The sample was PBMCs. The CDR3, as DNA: TGTGCCAGCAGCCCCCACGGGCAGGGGCTCAATCAGCCCCAGCATTTT. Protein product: CASSPHGQGLNQPQHF.